Listed here are 15 T cell receptor beta chains from one sample, sequenced in a study of blood T cell repertoires in COVID-19. Clones were sequenced by immunoSEQ multiplex PCR, and TCRdb holds only the in-frame ones, with some missing. The table shows 160,000 or so clones, with 80% to 95% occurring only once. The material sequenced was peripheral blood. All receptors come from a woman aged 60 to 75 with COVID-19, enrolled during active disease.

DNA of the CDR3: TGTGCCAGCAGCTTGGGTAGGAGCGGGGGCTCCTACGAGCAGTACTTC. Translating it yields CASSLGRSGGSYEQYF. The gene calls are TRBV5-5 and TRBJ2-7; TRBD2 matches 8 bases. The CDR3 loop spans 16 amino acids. In germline, CDR1 is SGHKS, CDR2 YYEKEE (reference sequence). Trimming cost V 0 bases and J 0 bases; bases outside gene matches: 5.

The CDR3 region is CASSSTWGPLGNTIYF. As DNA, the CDR3 is TGTGCCAGCAGCTCAACATGGGGCCCGCTAGGAAACACCATATATTTT. The J gene is TRBJ1-3, the V gene TRBV9, with D possibly TRBD1 on 5 matching bases. Germline assignment: CDR1 SGDLS and CDR2 YYNGEE. This CDR3 region has 16 residues. V shed 4 bases and J shed 4 bases, with 18 bases lying between them.

This chain uses TRBV29-1 with TRBJ1-3; D perhaps matches TRBD1 (5 bases). CDR3 length: 13 residues. Per germline, CDR1 SQVTM and CDR2 ANQGSEA. The ends were cut back, 5 bases at V and 0 bases at J, with 8 bases in the middle. CDR3 in amino acids: CSVQGFSGNTIYF. The CDR3 DNA follows: TGCAGCGTTCAGGGTTTCTCTGGAAACACCATATATTTT.

The chain couples TRBV11-2 to TRBJ1-1, with TRBD1 matching 7 bases. Germline CDR1 and CDR2: SGHAT and FQNNGV. The CDR3 consists of 17 residues. With 4 bases clipped from V and 4 bases from J, the junction kept 15 bases outside the gene matches. CDR3 sequence (DNA): TGTGCCAGCAGCTCCGCGTCTAAGACAGGGATGGGCACTGAAGCTTTCTTT. It codes for CASSSASKTGMGTEAFF.

The chain has TRBV5-1 and TRBJ2-1, with TRBD1 matching 10 bases. CDR3 size: 14 residues. Unmatched junction bases numbered 7, after V lost 6 bases and J lost 7 bases. Germline CDR1 SGHRS, CDR2 YFSETQ. CDR3 bases: TGCGCCAGCACCGTGACAGGGGGCAGGAATGAGCAGTTCTTC. Its translation: CASTVTGGRNEQFF.

The chain recombines TRBV2 with TRBJ1-1; D is possibly TRBD1 (5 bases). V lost 4 bases and J 0 bases, leaving 12 bases between the germline ends. Germline loops: CDR1 SNHLY, CDR2 FYNNEI. This CDR3 is built from 15 residues. For the CDR3, the DNA is TGTGCCAGCAGTGTACAGGCCCGATTGAACACTGAAGCTTTCTTT. Translating it yields CASSVQARLNTEAFF.

The chain carries TRBV19 and TRBJ1-2, with 10 bases aligning to TRBD1. The V and J ends lost 4 bases and 2 bases, in that order; junction bases with no gene match: 4. The CDR3 spans 15 residues. Per germline, CDR1 LNHDA and CDR2 SQIVND (reference sequence). Here the CDR3 reads CASSTRQGANYGYTF. The CDR3 nucleotides read TGTGCCAGTAGTACAAGACAGGGGGCGAACTATGGCTACACCTTC.

The V call is TRBV5-6, the J call TRBJ2-7, with 7 bases lining up with TRBD1. The CDR3 extends over 15 amino acids. CDR1 is SGHDT, CDR2 YYEEEE, per germline. Trimming took 4 bases from V and 7 from J; bases not matched to a gene: 14. CDR3 loop: CASSPNRGPSWEQYF. In DNA, the CDR3 is TGTGCCAGCAGCCCTAACAGGGGACCCAGTTGGGAGCAGTACTTC.

The rearrangement joins TRBV2 to TRBJ2-5; weak D call: TRBD2 (5 bases). V lost 6 bases and J lost 5, with 19 bases in between. This CDR3 comprises 15 residues. Germline CDR1 SNHLY, CDR2 FYNNEI. The CDR3 DNA reads TGTGCCAGCAGCGAACCGGGTCTACTAGGGGAGACCCAGTACTTC. Amino acids: CASSEPGLLGETQYF.

The chain joins TRBV3-1 (or the pseudogene TRBV3-2) to TRBJ1-5; D is perhaps TRBD1 (5 bases). The CDR3 loop spans 17 amino acids. The V gene's germline CDR1 is LGHDT and CDR2 YNNKEL (reference sequence). V was shortened by 0 bases and J by 0 bases, with 12 bases between the two germline ends. The CDR3 reads CASSQEGWGDSNQPQHF. CDR3 nucleotides: TGTGCCAGCAGCCAAGAGGGGTGGGGGGATAGCAATCAGCCCCAGCATTTT.

The rearrangement uses TRBV7-9 and TRBJ2-7, with TRBD1 matching over 9 bases. CDR3 size: 15 residues. Germline loops: CDR1 SEHNR, CDR2 FQNEAQ (reference sequence). The junction had 8 bases not matched to a gene; V was cut back by 6 bases and J by 2 bases. Here the CDR3 reads CASSSGQGRPYEQYF. In DNA form, the CDR3 reads TGTGCCAGCAGTTCCGGACAGGGGCGACCCTACGAGCAGTACTTC.

The chain links TRBV18 to TRBJ1-3; D perhaps matches TRBD1 (6 bases). V lost 4 bases, J lost 6 bases, and 10 bases lay in between. Germline-derived CDR1 and CDR2 are KGHSH and LQKENI. The CDR3 is 13 residues long. CDR3 protein: CASSLGQLNTIYF. CDR3 nucleotides: TGTGCCAGCTCACTCGGACAGTTAAACACCATATATTTT.

The chain combines TRBV10-3 with TRBJ2-4; 11 bases align to TRBD2. Losses at the gene ends were 2 bases for V and 0 bases for J; bases not matched to a gene: 6. This CDR3 spans 18 amino acids. Per germline, CDR1 ENHRY and CDR2 SYGVKD. CDR3 protein: CAISETSGGPLAKNIQYF. In nucleotides, the CDR3 is TGTGCCATCAGTGAGACTAGCGGGGGACCCTTAGCCAAAAACATTCAGTACTTC.

V and J are TRBV7-2 and TRBJ1-2; TRBD1 aligns across 10 bases. The CDR3 is 15 residues long. V trimming: 5 bases; J trimming: 5 bases; junction bases outside the gene matches: 8. Germline V CDR1 and CDR2: SGHTA, FQGNSA. CDR3 loop: CASSLPDRGLYGYTF. DNA for the CDR3: TGTGCCAGCAGCCTCCCGGACAGGGGGTTGTATGGCTACACCTTC.

This clone has just one count. J is TRBJ1-2 and V is TRBV30; no clear D. This CDR3 region has 13 residues. Germline V gene sequence: CDR1 GTSNPN, CDR2 SVGIG (reference sequence). Trimming took 3 bases from V and 0 from J, leaving 8 bases between them. CDR3 sequence (DNA): TGTGCCTGGAGGAGGGAAGCTAACTATGGCTACACCTTC. It encodes CAWRREANYGYTF.